These T cell receptor beta chains were read from a single sample in a study of molecular identifiers for immune sequencing clone quantification. TCRdb itself ran the PCR reads through MiXCR, one entry per CDR3 protein. The data hold 300,000 to 400,000 distinct CDR3 sequences, with 24% observed a single time. Sequenced: naive CD8+ T cells from blood, with Jurkat cell RNA spiked in. The receptor set was obtained from a human donor in good health. Some libraries in this study had Jurkat cell RNA spiked in. Both conserved end residues are part of each CDR3. A D gene is named only where the DNA matches it firmly.

d_gene	j_gene	v_gene	len	CDR3aa
-	TRBJ2-6	TRBV27	15	CASSLDGAGANVLTF
-	TRBJ2-3	TRBV5-6	14	CASSMGYSTDTQYF
-	TRBJ2-3	TRBV19	16	CASSTLTLASTDTQYF
TRBD1	TRBJ2-5	TRBV11-1	19	CASSLGSRSGTVIQETQYF
-	TRBJ2-5	TRBV6-5	13	CASSDGSRETQYF
-	TRBJ2-3	TRBV7-9	16	CASSPRTIQLADTQYF
-	TRBJ1-2	TRBV7-8	17	CASGYIQLGQNLDGYTF
-	TRBJ2-1	TRBV7-9	11	CASYRGNEQFF
TRBD1	TRBJ1-6	TRBV28	15	CASSFVYTGASPLHF
-	TRBJ2-3	TRBV6-2/TRBV6-3	13	CASRRLFTDTQCF
-	TRBJ2-7	TRBV11-2	11	CASSSQGGQYF
TRBD1	TRBJ1-2	TRBV29-1	13	CSVVYRTGFGYTF